The 18 T cell receptor beta chains in this list originate from one sample, sequenced in a study of blood T cells in healthy people across ages. Next came a second PCR, run for 7 to 11 cycles, which used a sample-barcoded 5' primer along with a J-beta primer mix. TCRdb processed the 5' RACE reads anew with MiXCR; each CDR3 protein has one entry. The table records about 940,000 distinct CDR3 sequences, roughly 48% of them present only once. The sample was blood. Source of these receptors: a man under 40 in good health.

The chain has TRBV5-1 and TRBJ2-3, with 7 bases matching TRBD1. CDR1 is SGHRS and CDR2 is YFSETQ in the germline V gene. V dropped 3 bases and J dropped 4; count of bases not matched to a gene: 5. CDR3 size: 14 residues. CDR3 coding DNA: TGCGCCAGCAGCTCGTCGACAGGGCCAGATACGCAGTATTTT. Protein: CASSSSTGPDTQYF.

The chain joins TRBV9 to TRBJ2-7; D remains ambiguous. There are 14 residues in the CDR3. The V gene lost 1 base and the J gene lost 0 bases, with 8 bases spanning the gap. Per germline, CDR1 SGDLS and CDR2 YYNGEE. The CDR3 DNA sequence: TGTGCCAGCAGCGTACAGTCGAGCTCCTACGAGCAGTACTTC. It codes for CASSVQSSSYEQYF.

With respect to this clonotype: This CDR3 fails to terminate in the conserved phenylalanine or tryptophan, so it likely reflects a read error. Here the CDR3 reads CASSPQDTEAFV. In nucleotides, the CDR3 is TGTGCCAGCTCACCACAGGACACTGAAGCTTTCGTT. This chain uses TRBV18 with TRBJ1-1; D remains unclear. Trimming left V 1 base short and J 3 bases short, with 3 bases between. Looked up from germline, CDR1 is KGHSH and CDR2 is LQKENI. CDR3 length: 12 amino acids.

The V and J genes are TRBV28 and TRBJ2-1; 7 nucleotides agree with TRBD2. This CDR3 contains 19 residues. Germline V gives CDR1 MDHEN, CDR2 SYDVKM. Germline trimming cut 2 bases from V and 1 base from J; bases unmatched to any gene: 14. The CDR3 DNA follows: TGTGCCAGCAGTTTAAGGTCTCTTTGGGGGGGGGAGTCCTACAATGAGCAGTTCTTC. It yields the protein CASSLRSLWGGESYNEQFF. Full variable domain (rest looked up from reference TRBV28 and TRBJ2-1): DVKVTQSSRYLVKRTGEKVFLECVQDMDHENMFWYRQDPGLGLRLIYFSYDVKMKEKGDIPEGYSVSREKKERFSLILESASTNQTSMYLCASSLRSLWGGESYNEQFFGPGTRLTVL.

The chain combines TRBV11-2 with TRBJ2-7, with 8 bases matching TRBD1. The DNA end favors TRBJ2-5, so the J call may be wrong. This CDR3 has 15 residues. Germline lookup yields CDR1 SGHAT and CDR2 FQNNGV. CDR3 sequence reads: CASSLGQGRVETQYF. The CDR3 DNA sequence: TGTGCCAGCAGCCTAGGACAGGGACGAGTCGAGACCCAGTACTTC.

This chain connects TRBV3-1 to TRBJ1-5; D unclear. V shed 0 bases and J shed 7 bases, with 13 bases lying between them. CDR3 length: 15 residues. Germline assignment: CDR1 LGHDT and CDR2 YNNKEL (reference sequence). The CDR3 loop is CASSQDVTTGQPQHF. The DNA of the CDR3 is TGTGCCAGCAGCCAAGACGTGACAACGGGCCAGCCCCAGCATTTT.

The chain has TRBV20-1 and TRBJ2-7; 9 bases agree with TRBD1. CDR3 length: 15 amino acids. The V segment lost 5 bases and the J segment 2 bases; nucleotides outside the gene matches: 10. Germline lookup yields CDR1 DFQATT and CDR2 SNEGSKA (reference sequence). The DNA for the CDR3 is TGCAGTGCTCTCAGGGGGGACAGGGAGGCCTACGAGCAGTACTTC. It codes for CSALRGDREAYEQYF.

The J gene is TRBJ2-3, the V gene TRBV29-1, with 10 bases aligning to TRBD2. Unmatched junction bases numbered 14, after V lost 8 bases and J lost 6 bases. CDR3 length equals 15 residues. Per germline, CDR1 SQVTM and CDR2 ANQGSEA. For the CDR3, the DNA is TGCAGCCCTACCCCTATAGCGGGGGGAGAGGATACGCAGTATTTT. This codes for CSPTPIAGGEDTQYF.

The V and J genes are TRBV3-1 and TRBJ2-3; D is perhaps TRBD2 (5 bases). This CDR3 is built from 16 residues. Germline V gene data show CDR1 as LGHDT and CDR2 as YNNKEL (reference sequence). V shed 3 bases and J shed 4 bases, with 17 bases lying between them. Written as DNA, the CDR3 is TGTGCCAGCAGCCACTACGGCGGGCCAAGAGCAGATACGCAGTATTTT. This sequence encodes CASSHYGGPRADTQYF.

The genes are TRBV6-1 and TRBJ1-5, with no clear D. The V gene's germline CDR1 is MNHNS and CDR2 SASEGT. Trimming removed 4 bases from V and 0 bases from J, with 10 bases in between. The CDR3 runs 15 residues. CDR3 region: CASSVRSYSNQPQHF. The CDR3 nucleotides read TGTGCCAGCAGTGTACGAAGTTATAGCAATCAGCCCCAGCATTTT.

This clonotype turned up a few times. The V call is TRBV25-1, the J call TRBJ2-7, with 7 bases matching TRBD1. The CDR3 covers 18 residues. V trimming: 2 bases; J trimming: 3 bases; junction bases outside the gene matches: 16. Germline CDR1 reads MGHDK; CDR2 reads SYGVNS. Here the CDR3 reads CASSETPRIGDRIYEQYF. In DNA, the CDR3 is TGTGCCAGCAGTGAAACTCCTAGGATTGGGGACAGAATCTACGAGCAGTACTTC.

The rearrangement links TRBV4-2 to TRBJ2-1; 8 bases line up with TRBD1. Trimming at V came to 1 base and at J to 10 bases, leaving 6 bases not matched to a gene. This CDR3 region has 14 residues. Germline CDR1 reads LGHNA; CDR2 reads YNFKEQ. The CDR3 is CASSQGTGTVEQFF. The CDR3 DNA sequence: TGTGCCAGCAGCCAAGGGACAGGGACGGTGGAGCAGTTCTTC.

The rearrangement joins TRBV6-1 to TRBJ1-6; TRBD1 might be the D (5 bases). V shed 6 bases and J shed 6 bases, with 21 bases lying between them. Germline-derived CDR1 and CDR2 are MNHNS and SASEGT. There are 17 residues in the CDR3. In DNA form, the CDR3 reads TGTGCCAGCAGACTGTACGGGGGTACCGGGGGTAATTCACCCCTCCACTTT. Translating gives CASRLYGGTGGNSPLHF.

This clonotype was detected a few times. This chain joins TRBV15 and TRBJ2-3, with D tentatively TRBD1 or TRBD2 (5 bases each). This CDR3 spans 16 amino acids. Trimming pared 3 bases from V and 5 bases from J, leaving 18 bases between. Germline-derived CDR1 and CDR2 are LNHNV and YYDKDF (reference sequence). The CDR3 nucleotides read TGTGCCACCAGCAGGGACCGGGACCGTCAGGTAGATACGCAGTATTTT. Its protein product is CATSRDRDRQVDTQYF.

The genes are TRBV7-2 and TRBJ2-5; D is undetermined. The J call is uncertain, as TRBJ2-7 better fits the DNA end. This CDR3 is 15 amino acids long. CDR1 SGHTA and CDR2 FQGNSA come from the germline V gene. CDR3 nucleotides: TGTGCCAGCAGCTCCTACCGGGCCCTACTCTACGAGCAGTACTTC. This sequence encodes CASSSYRALLYEQYF.

This clonotype showed up just a few times. The chain couples TRBV27 to TRBJ2-3; a weak D match, TRBD2 (6 bases). The V end was cut by 1 base, the J end by 1 base, with 6 bases between. CDR3 size: 14 residues. Germline values: CDR1 MNHEY, CDR2 SMNVEV (reference sequence). CDR3 in amino acids: CASSLWGGTDTQYF. The CDR3 nucleotides read TGTGCCAGCAGTTTATGGGGGGGCACAGATACGCAGTATTTT.

The gene calls are TRBV30 and TRBJ2-5, with a possible D match to TRBD2 (5 bases). The J call may be faulty, since TRBJ2-7 better matches the DNA end. This CDR3 has 14 amino acids. The V gene's germline CDR1 is GTSNPN and CDR2 SVGIG (reference sequence). CDR3 nucleotides: TGTGCCTGGAGCCAAGGACTTCACTCCTACGAGCAGTACTTC. As protein: CAWSQGLHSYEQYF.

CDR3 sequence: CATSDLGHTGIGTDTQYF. CDR3 in DNA: TGTGCCACCAGTGATTTAGGGCACACGGGGATCGGCACAGATACGCAGTATTTT. The genes are TRBV24-1 and TRBJ2-3; tentative D call: TRBD2 (5 bases). Per the germline V gene, CDR1 is KGHDR and CDR2 is SFDVKD. The ends were cut back, 1 base at V and 1 base at J, with 17 bases in the middle. This CDR3 is 18 amino acids long.